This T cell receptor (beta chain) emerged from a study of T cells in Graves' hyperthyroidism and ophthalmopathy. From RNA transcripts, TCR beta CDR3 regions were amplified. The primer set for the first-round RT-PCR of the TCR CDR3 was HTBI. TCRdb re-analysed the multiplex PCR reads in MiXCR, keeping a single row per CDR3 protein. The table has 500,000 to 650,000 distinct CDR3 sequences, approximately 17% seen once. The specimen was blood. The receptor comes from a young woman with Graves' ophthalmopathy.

CDR3 DNA sequence: TGCGCCAGCAGCTTGGAGGAAACTCGGGGCGGCTACACCTTC. This translates into CASSLEETRGGYTF. This rearrangement joins TRBV5-1 to TRBJ1-2; a possible D gene is TRBD1 (5 bases). This CDR3 region has 14 residues. Germline V CDR1 and CDR2: SGHRS, YFSETQ. With 0 bases removed from V and 8 bases from J, the gap between germline ends came to 14 bases. Full variable domain (missing parts from reference TRBV5-1 and TRBJ1-2): KAGVTQTPRYLIKTRGQQVTLSCSPISGHRSVSWYQQTPGQGLQFLFEYFSETQRNKGNFPGRFSGRQFSNSRSEMNVSTLELGDSALYLCASSLEETRGGYTFGSGTRLTVV.